The 24 T cell receptor beta chains presented below share a single source sample, sequenced in a study of blood T cells in healthy people across ages. The use of a sample-barcoded 5' primer and a J-beta primer mix characterized a second PCR of roughly 6 to 11 cycles. MiXCR, run by TCRdb on the 5' RACE reads, gives a single entry per CDR3 protein. The table records about 940,000 distinct CDR3 sequences, under 50% of them present only once. Sequenced sample: blood. The receptor source for this set is a man aged 25 to 40 in good health.

CDR3 DNA: TGCGCCAGCAGCCAAGAAGGGCACGTCGACAGTACAGATACGCAGTATTTT. It yields the protein CASSQEGHVDSTDTQYF. The chain is built from TRBV4-1 and TRBJ2-3, with TRBD1 as a possible D gene (5 bases). Deletions cut 0 bases from V and 3 bases from J, with 16 bases between. Per germline, CDR1 MGHRA and CDR2 YSYEKL. The CDR3 extends over 17 amino acids.

The genes are TRBV20-1 and TRBJ2-5; 7 bases line up with TRBD2. Germline V CDR1 and CDR2: DFQATT, SNEGSKA (reference sequence). This CDR3 is built from 13 residues. V trimming: 0 bases; J trimming: 5 bases; junction bases outside the gene matches: 3. This chain's CDR3 is CSARDPGGETQYF. The CDR3 bases are TGCAGTGCTAGAGATCCCGGGGGGGAGACCCAGTACTTC.

This clonotype was found a few times. CDR3 sequence (DNA): TGTGCCAGCTCAGGGGACAGGGGGCTCTACGAGCAGTACTTC. Translation gives CASSGDRGLYEQYF. The V and J genes are TRBV18 and TRBJ2-7, with 12 bases lining up with TRBD1. The CDR3 spans 14 residues. Germline CDR1 and CDR2: KGHSH and LQKENI. V shed 5 bases, J shed 3 bases, and the junction held 2 bases outside the gene matches. Full variable domain (rest looked up from reference TRBV18 and TRBJ2-7): NAGVMQNPRHLVRRRGQEARLRCSPMKGHSHVYWYRQLPEEGLKFMVYLQKENIIDESGMPKERFSAEFPKEGPSILRIQQVVRGDSAAYFCASSGDRGLYEQYFGPGTRLTVT.

In its sample, this clonotype was seen a few times. V is TRBV2 and J is TRBJ1-2; tentative D call: TRBD1 (6 bases). CDR1 is SNHLY and CDR2 is FYNNEI in the germline V gene. CDR3 size: 15 residues. With 6 bases removed from V and 8 bases from J, the gap between germline ends came to 22 bases. CDR3 in amino acids: CASSPEWIGGDGYTF. CDR3 sequence (DNA): TGTGCCAGCAGCCCCGAATGGATAGGGGGAGACGGCTACACCTTC.

The table lists this clonotype with many counts. V gene TRBV12-3 or TRBV12-4 combines with J gene TRBJ2-5; D ambiguous. This CDR3 is 13 amino acids long. Trimming took 2 bases from V and 5 from J, leaving 9 bases between them. The CDR3: CASSLSRGETQYF. The CDR3, as DNA: TGTGCCAGCAGTTTATCGCGTGGGGAGACCCAGTACTTC.

The rearrangement links TRBV9 to TRBJ1-4, with D unclear. Between the trimmed V and J ends, which lost 0 bases and 4 bases, there was a span of 10 bases. CDR3 size: 15 residues. The germline V gene encodes CDR1 SGDLS and CDR2 YYNGEE. CDR3 DNA: TGTGCCAGCAGCGTAGAGCCAGGACTTAATGAAAAACTGTTTTTT. This sequence encodes CASSVEPGLNEKLFF.

The chain employs TRBV4-1 and TRBJ2-1; D may be TRBD1 or TRBD2 (5 bases each). V was cut by 0 bases and J by 12 bases, with 21 bases left in between. This CDR3 comprises 16 residues. Germline lookup yields CDR1 MGHRA and CDR2 YSYEKL. The CDR3 protein is CASSQDVTGGSDGQFF. CDR3 sequence (DNA): TGCGCCAGCAGCCAAGATGTCACAGGAGGCTCGGATGGGCAGTTCTTC.

A few counts support this clonotype. The chain joins TRBV3-1 to TRBJ2-1, with D maybe TRBD2 (5 bases). V lost 4 bases and J lost 5, with 12 bases in between. The CDR3 is made up of 14 amino acids. Germline V gene lookup returns CDR1 LGHDT and CDR2 YNNKEL (reference sequence). The CDR3 nucleotides read TGTGCCAGCAGCCCAGGACTGGCCCACAATGAGCAGTTCTTC. This gives the protein CASSPGLAHNEQFF.

The V call is TRBV24-1, the J call TRBJ2-2, with 9 bases lining up with TRBD1. This CDR3 region has 15 residues. CDR1 is KGHDR, CDR2 SFDVKD, per germline. The J segment lost 5 bases and the V segment lost 9 bases, leaving 9 bases of the junction unmatched. In nucleotides, the CDR3 is TGTGCCACCCAGGGGACAGGGACGATAACCGGGGAGCTGTTTTTT. This encodes CATQGTGTITGELFF.

This clonotype has a single count. The V and J genes are TRBV5-1 and TRBJ2-5; TRBD1 agrees at 8 bases. CDR1 and CDR2 from the germline V gene are SGHRS and YFSETQ. The CDR3 has 14 residues. V lost 2 bases, J lost 4 bases, and 4 bases stayed unmatched. The CDR3 loop is CASSFPGQAETQYF. The CDR3 DNA reads as TGCGCCAGCAGCTTCCCGGGACAGGCAGAGACCCAGTACTTC.

The rearrangement uses TRBV20-1 and TRBJ2-2; 9 positions agree with TRBD2. V trimming: 2 bases; J trimming: 1 base; junction bases outside the gene matches: 5. The V gene's germline CDR1 is DFQATT and CDR2 SNEGSKA (reference sequence). The CDR3 is made up of 16 amino acids. The CDR3: CSARSGGTRNTGELFF. The CDR3 bases are TGCAGTGCTAGAAGCGGGGGGACAAGGAACACCGGGGAGCTGTTTTTT.

This clonotype was recorded a few times. V is TRBV7-2 and J is TRBJ1-4; D unclear. The CDR3 is 12 amino acids. CDR1 and CDR2 from the germline V gene are SGHTA and FQGNSA. V lost 5 bases to trimming and J lost 3 bases, with 4 bases between them. The CDR3 spells CASSGPNEKLFF. For the CDR3, the DNA is TGTGCCAGCAGCGGCCCTAATGAAAAACTGTTTTTT.

This clonotype turned up a few times. The rearrangement links TRBV27 to TRBJ2-1, with D perhaps TRBD2 (7 bases). The CDR3 is 16 residues long. The V and J ends lost 3 bases and 0 bases respectively, with 12 bases between them. The germline gives CDR1 MNHEY, CDR2 SMNVEV (reference sequence). The CDR3 nucleotides read TGTGCCAGCAGTTTGGTAGGGGGGGACTCCTACAATGAGCAGTTCTTC. Encoded protein: CASSLVGGDSYNEQFF.

The rearrangement uses TRBV5-1 and TRBJ2-7; D is uncertain. CDR1 is SGHRS, CDR2 YFSETQ, per germline. The CDR3 is 12 residues long. Trimming shortened V by 3 bases and J by 2 bases, and 6 bases separated the two germline ends. Written as DNA, the CDR3 is TGCGCCAGCAGCTCGATCACCTACGAGCAGTACTTC. Amino acid sequence: CASSSITYEQYF.

This clonotype appeared a single time. The V call is TRBV30, the J call TRBJ1-5, with D possibly matching TRBD1 (5 bases). The CDR3 runs to 13 residues. Germline V gene data show CDR1 as GTSNPN and CDR2 as SVGIG (reference sequence). The V end lost 0 bases, the J end lost 5 bases, and 8 bases lay between the germline ends. The CDR3 DNA is TGTGCCTGGAGTGTAAAGGGGTATCAGCCCCAGCATTTT. Translation: CAWSVKGYQPQHF.

This chain links TRBV25-1 with TRBJ2-1, with a possible D match to TRBD2 (6 bases). Germline CDR1 is MGHDK and CDR2 is SYGVNS. CDR3 length: 17 amino acids. V was cut by 6 bases and J by 7 bases, with 25 bases left in between. CDR3: CASSPLSSTQRGNEQFF. CDR3 sequence (DNA): TGTGCCAGCAGCCCACTTTCCAGTACACAACGGGGGAATGAGCAGTTCTTC.

The V and J genes are TRBV29-1 and TRBJ1-1, with TRBD1 matching over 7 bases. V lost 2 bases, J lost 3 bases, and 3 bases stayed unmatched. From germline, CDR1 is SQVTM and CDR2 ANQGSEA. This CDR3 is built from 13 residues. The CDR3 DNA reads as TGCAGCGTTGAACAGGGGGTGGACACTGAAGCTTTCTTT. Translating gives CSVEQGVDTEAFF.

V is TRBV28 and J is TRBJ1-1; D is possibly TRBD1 (5 bases). The germline V and J ends were trimmed by 7 bases and 1 base, with 28 bases remaining between them. The germline gives CDR1 MDHEN, CDR2 SYDVKM. CDR3 size: 19 residues. CDR3 sequence (DNA): TGTGCCAGCACCCTGATAGGAGACTTCCCTCAGGGAACGAACACTGAAGCTTTCTTT. Amino acids: CASTLIGDFPQGTNTEAFF.

In the case of this clonotype: The junction shows a germline mismatch at one end, possibly a read error. CDR3 nucleotides: TGTGCCAGCGGCTTAGAGGTCGGTGAGCAGTTCTTC. Protein product: CASGLEVGEQFF. The V gene is TRBV7-2, the J gene TRBJ2-1; D uncertain. From germline, CDR1 is SGHTA and CDR2 FQGNSA. This CDR3 has 12 amino acids.

This sequence joins TRBV7-2 and TRBJ1-5; D gene uncertain. Germline V CDR1 and CDR2: SGHTA, FQGNSA. The CDR3 has 15 residues. Trimming pared 0 bases from V and 3 bases from J, leaving 9 bases between. CDR3 nucleotides: TGTGCCAGCAGCTTAGCGCCCGTTGACAATCAGCCCCAGCATTTT. Its translation: CASSLAPVDNQPQHF.

This clonotype was detected only a few times. V is TRBV27 and J is TRBJ2-7; TRBD1 aligns across 8 bases. The J segment lost 4 bases and the V segment lost 5 bases, leaving 7 bases of the junction unmatched. The CDR3 spans 14 residues. The V gene's germline CDR1 is MNHEY and CDR2 SMNVEV (reference sequence). DNA of the CDR3: TGTGCCAGCAGTCAGACAGGGGCTGGATACGAGCAGTACTTC. Protein sequence: CASSQTGAGYEQYF.

This chain connects TRBV5-1 to TRBJ1-1; tentative D call: TRBD1 (6 bases). V gave up 3 bases and J gave up 5 bases, with 17 bases separating them. There are 15 residues in the CDR3. In germline, CDR1 is SGHRS, CDR2 YFSETQ. The CDR3 region is CASSSEWGANTEAFF. For the CDR3, the DNA is TGCGCCAGCAGCTCGGAATGGGGGGCAAATACTGAAGCTTTCTTT.

The table lists this clonotype with a count of one. This sequence joins TRBV11-1 and TRBJ2-1; 9 bases map to TRBD1. V gave up 3 bases and J gave up 5 bases; unmatched junction bases: 11. Germline V gene data show CDR1 as SGHAT and CDR2 as FQDESV (reference sequence). The CDR3 length is 17 residues. CDR3 sequence: CASSFGPGQGLNNEQFF. The CDR3 DNA reads TGTGCCAGCAGCTTCGGACCCGGACAGGGGCTAAACAATGAGCAGTTCTTC.

This clonotype was counted a few times. J is TRBJ2-7 and V is TRBV29-1; D possibly corresponds to TRBD1 (5 bases). CDR1 and CDR2 from the germline V gene are SQVTM and ANQGSEA. This CDR3 has 12 amino acids. V was clipped by 5 bases and J by 1 base, with 9 bases between them. CDR3 sequence reads: CSVSPGSYEQYF. CDR3 coding DNA: TGCAGCGTTAGTCCAGGGTCCTACGAGCAGTACTTC.